Presented here are 21 T cell receptor beta chains from one specimen sequenced in a study of cytomegalovirus exposure and HLA in healthy donors. The study ran its PCR with 60 Vbeta and 13 Jbeta primers. TCRdb's copy holds only in-frame clones and misses some; the assay was immunoSEQ multiplex PCR. This table has over 150,000 clones, approximately 80% appearing once. Sample: PBMCs. These receptors originate from a man younger than 40 in good health and CMV-seropositive.

V and J are TRBV19 and TRBJ2-2, with a possible D match to TRBD2 (7 bases). CDR1 is LNHDA, CDR2 SQIVND, per germline (reference sequence). Trimming pared 1 base from V and 3 bases from J, leaving 12 bases between. This CDR3 has 16 amino acids. CDR3 residues: CASSIAGGADTGELFF. CDR3 DNA: TGTGCCAGTAGTATAGCGGGGGGCGCGGACACCGGGGAGCTGTTTTTT.

This clone has more than one count but fewer than ten. The chain employs TRBV6-1 and TRBJ2-2, with D possibly matching TRBD2 (5 bases). V shed 6 bases and J shed 0 bases, with 11 bases lying between them. There are 15 residues in the CDR3. The germline V gene has CDR1 MNHNS and CDR2 SASEGT. CDR3 residues: CASRGDGSNTGELFF. In DNA form, the CDR3 reads TGTGCCAGCAGGGGAGACGGGTCGAACACCGGGGAGCTGTTTTTT.

V is TRBV14 and J is TRBJ2-7; 7 bases agree with TRBD1. In germline, CDR1 is SGHDN, CDR2 FVKESK. Unmatched junction bases numbered 7, after V lost 2 bases and J lost 6 bases. The length of the CDR3 is 14 residues. The CDR3 protein is CASSQNTGESEQYF. In DNA, the CDR3 is TGTGCCAGCAGCCAAAATACAGGGGAAAGCGAGCAGTACTTC.

This CDR3 reads CASSPTQLENTEAFF. The CDR3 DNA follows: TGTGCCAGCTCACCCACACAGTTAGAGAACACTGAAGCTTTCTTT. This sequence joins TRBV18 and TRBJ1-1; unclear D gene. This CDR3 has 15 amino acids. V lost 3 bases to trimming and J lost 1 base, with 12 bases between them. Germline assignment: CDR1 KGHSH and CDR2 LQKENI.

The CDR3 DNA follows: TGCGCCAGCAGCGATACCGGGACTAGCTGGGAGACCCAGTACTTC. Its translation is CASSDTGTSWETQYF. The chain combines TRBV4-1 with TRBJ2-5; 9 bases match TRBD2. Germline trimming cut 5 bases from V and 5 bases from J; bases unmatched to any gene: 9. In germline, CDR1 is MGHRA, CDR2 YSYEKL. The CDR3 is made up of 15 amino acids.

The gene calls are TRBV27 and TRBJ1-1; D is possibly TRBD1 (5 bases). Germline CDR1 and CDR2: MNHEY and SMNVEV (reference sequence). The CDR3 runs 14 residues. Trimming shortened V by 6 bases and J by 4 bases, and 15 bases separated the two germline ends. CDR3 residues: CASSSTVIGTEAFF. The CDR3 DNA reads as TGTGCCAGCAGCTCGACAGTAATCGGCACTGAAGCTTTCTTT.

This clone was observed once. This chain uses TRBV6-6 with TRBJ2-5; TRBD1 is a possible D gene (6 bases). V gave up 6 bases and J gave up 3 bases, with 14 bases separating them. The germline V gene has CDR1 MNHNY and CDR2 SVGAGI (reference sequence). The CDR3 sequence is 14 residues long. The CDR3 reads CASSQGQLEETQYF. DNA for the CDR3: TGTGCCAGCAGCCAGGGACAACTGGAAGAGACCCAGTACTTC.

The chain employs TRBV28 and TRBJ2-7; 10 positions agree with TRBD2. The length of the CDR3 is 14 residues. Per the germline V gene, CDR1 is MDHEN and CDR2 is SYDVKM. V dropped 3 bases and J dropped 3; count of bases not matched to a gene: 2. The CDR3 DNA follows: TGTGCCAGCAGTTTGACTAGCGGGTTCTACGAGCAGTACTTC. The encoded protein is CASSLTSGFYEQYF.

This clone has a single count. The CDR3 DNA is TGTGCCAGCAACCCCCAGGGGAACAATGAGCAGTTCTTC. Amino acids: CASNPQGNNEQFF. This chain uses TRBV5-4 with TRBJ2-1, with D perhaps matching TRBD1 (6 bases). Germline values: CDR1 SGHNT, CDR2 YYREEE (reference sequence). Trimming took 6 bases from V and 5 from J, leaving 12 bases between them. This CDR3 region has 13 residues.

V gene TRBV7-2 combines with J gene TRBJ1-3; no clear D gene. Germline lookup yields CDR1 SGHTA and CDR2 FQGNSA. This CDR3 contains 12 residues. V lost 4 bases and J lost 8, with 9 bases in between. The chain's CDR3 is CASSSLRDTIYF. The CDR3 DNA follows: TGTGCCAGCAGCTCCCTGCGGGACACCATATATTTT.

This clone was seen just once. The J gene is TRBJ2-5, the V gene TRBV7-6, with a possible D match to TRBD1 (5 bases). Germline V gives CDR1 SGHVS, CDR2 FNYEAQ. Trimming pared 4 bases from V and 3 bases from J, leaving 9 bases between. CDR3 size: 13 residues. The CDR3 spells CASSSDSEETQYF. The CDR3 nucleotides are TGTGCCAGCAGCTCAGACAGTGAAGAGACCCAGTACTTC. The full variable domain, its missing parts supplied by reference TRBV7-6 and TRBJ2-5, is GAGVSQSPRYKVTKRGQDVALRCDPISGHVSLYWYRQALGQGPEFLTYFNYEAQQDKSGLPNDRFSAERPEGSISTLTIQRTEQRDSAMYRCASSSDSEETQYFGPGTRLLVL.

The CDR3 DNA sequence: TGCAGCGTTGAAGCCCCTGGGGGGTTTAATGAAAAACTGTTTTTT. As protein: CSVEAPGGFNEKLFF. The chain employs TRBV29-1 and TRBJ1-4; the D gene is possibly TRBD1 (5 bases). V lost 1 base and J lost 4, with 13 bases in between. This CDR3 comprises 15 residues. From germline, CDR1 is SQVTM and CDR2 ANQGSEA.

This chain connects TRBV28 to TRBJ1-3; D remains unclear. Germline V gene lookup returns CDR1 MDHEN and CDR2 SYDVKM. V dropped 7 bases and J dropped 0 bases, with 10 bases sitting between them. The CDR3 runs 14 residues. This chain's CDR3 is CASTPPSSGNTIYF. The CDR3 DNA reads TGTGCCAGCACCCCGCCGAGCTCTGGAAACACCATATATTTT.

This clone was observed a handful of times. V and J are TRBV6-6 and TRBJ2-2; 12 bases are a match to TRBD2. Germline V gene data show CDR1 as MNHNY and CDR2 as SVGAGI (reference sequence). After removal of 2 bases from V and 7 bases from J, the junction contained 2 bases not matched to a gene. The CDR3 contains 15 residues. The CDR3 nucleotides read TGTGCCAGCAGTTACGCTAGCGGGAGGGACGGGGAGCTGTTTTTT. This gives the protein CASSYASGRDGELFF.

The CDR3 reads CASSSGNRADTQYF. The CDR3 DNA sequence: TGTGCCAGCAGCTCCGGGAACAGGGCAGATACGCAGTATTTT. The V and J genes are TRBV7-9 and TRBJ2-3; D is possibly TRBD1 (6 bases). The V gene lost 4 bases and the J gene lost 4 bases, with 12 bases spanning the gap. Germline V CDR1 and CDR2: SEHNR, FQNEAQ (reference sequence). This CDR3 region has 14 residues. The full variable domain, in which reference TRBV7-9 and TRBJ2-3 provide the parts outside the CDR3, is DTGVSQNPRHKITKRGQNVTFRCDPISEHNRLYWYRQTLGQGPEFLTYFQNEAQLEKSRLLSDRFSAERPKGSFSTLEIQRTEQGDSAMYLCASSSGNRADTQYFGPGTRLTVL.

The rearrangement uses TRBV5-1 and TRBJ2-7; 9 bases align to TRBD1. Losses at the gene ends were 4 bases for V and 7 bases for J; bases not matched to a gene: 9. Germline V gene lookup returns CDR1 SGHRS and CDR2 YFSETQ. The CDR3 sequence is 14 residues long. Written as DNA, the CDR3 is TGCGCCAGCAGCGTCGGGACAGGGAATCGGGAGCAGTACTTC. Its translation: CASSVGTGNREQYF.

This clone has just a few counts. The chain employs TRBV9 and TRBJ2-1; TRBD2 matches at 11 bases. The CDR3 extends over 14 amino acids. V lost 6 bases, J lost 5 bases, and 4 bases stayed unmatched. Germline CDR1 SGDLS, CDR2 YYNGEE. The CDR3 nucleotides read TGTGCCAGCACTAGCGGGAGGTCCCACAATGAGCAGTTCTTC. Translated, it gives CASTSGRSHNEQFF.

The chain carries TRBV19 and TRBJ2-7; D might be TRBD2 (5 bases). Trimming stripped 0 bases from V and 6 bases from J, with 12 bases between. CDR3 size: 14 residues. The germline V gene has CDR1 LNHDA and CDR2 SQIVND (reference sequence). Here the CDR3 reads CASSIDSARGEQYF. CDR3 nucleotides: TGTGCCAGTAGTATAGATTCCGCTCGGGGCGAGCAGTACTTC.

The chain employs TRBV2 and TRBJ1-5, with D perhaps matching TRBD1 (5 bases). This CDR3 has 17 amino acids. Germline V lookup: CDR1 SNHLY, CDR2 FYNNEI. The V gene lost 1 base and the J gene lost 0 bases, with 13 bases spanning the gap. CDR3 sequence (DNA): TGTGCCAGCAGTGAAGAACAGGCGTCTAATAGCAATCAGCCCCAGCATTTT. Translation gives CASSEEQASNSNQPQHF.

The chain is built from TRBV6-4 and TRBJ2-3, with TRBD2 matching over 13 bases. The CDR3 consists of 17 residues. The ends lost 8 bases at V and 0 bases at J; junction bases unmatched: 8. Germline CDR1 is MRHNA and CDR2 is SNTAGT. The CDR3 loop is CASRVPGLAGSTDTQYF. The DNA of the CDR3 is TGTGCCAGCCGCGTCCCGGGACTAGCGGGAAGCACAGATACGCAGTATTTT.

Only a few counts were recorded for this clone. The chain combines TRBV4-2 with TRBJ2-3; D perhaps matches TRBD1 (5 bases). The CDR3 spans 17 residues. Trimming left V 1 base short and J 5 bases short, with 19 bases between. Germline V gene lookup returns CDR1 LGHNA and CDR2 YNFKEQ. The CDR3 region is CASSQGPRVFFKDTQYF. CDR3 DNA sequence: TGTGCCAGCAGCCAAGGCCCCAGGGTATTTTTCAAAGATACGCAGTATTTT.